This T cell receptor (beta chain) was recorded in a study of regulatory T cells. Study outcomes and limitations: In patients, unique TRB V-J pairs were restricted and V/J usage skewed, especially in Tregs. Hydrophobic residues at CDR3 positions 6 and 7 were enriched in conventional CD4+ T cells of CD3G-deficient patients.

This clone has only one observation. The target antigen is unknown. Every patient with CD3G deficiency had evidence of autoimmunity. Patients aged 2 to 39 years had fewer naive and more memory CD4+ and CD8+ T cells. V dropped 5 bases and J dropped 2 bases, with 13 bases sitting between them. The CDR3 is made up of 15 amino acids. Germline V gene lookup returns CDR1 MDHEN and CDR2 SYDVKM. Primers: 52 TRBV forward and 13 TRBJ reverse. TCRdb's copy holds only in-frame clones and misses some; the assay was immunoSEQ multiplex PCR. Of under 35,000 clones listed, about 94% are singletons. What was sequenced was conventional CD4+ T cells sorted from blood. The source is a child aged 2-15 years with CD3G deficiency. This chain connects TRBV28 to TRBJ1-5; D gene uncertain. DNA for the CDR3: TGTGCCAGCAGTCAGGCGATCGGGGGCAATCAGCCCCAGCATTTT. It encodes CASSQAIGGNQPQHF. The full variable domain, completed using reference TRBV28 and TRBJ1-5, is DVKVTQSSRYLVKRTGEKVFLECVQDMDHENMFWYRQDPGLGLRLIYFSYDVKMKEKGDIPEGYSVSREKKERFSLILESASTNQTSMYLCASSQAIGGNQPQHFGDGTRLSIL.